The source of this T cell receptor (beta chain) is a study of post-analysis software for immune sequencing data (dated by TCRdb to the mid-2010s). Notes on the research overall: Relapsing-remitting, secondary progressive and progressive-relapsing multiple sclerosis were recorded as disease courses, and subtype annotation was lacking for some patients. Patient repertoires were compared against 11 to 12 previously published healthy control repertoires from donors aged roughly 6 to 27 years. A subset of samples was prepared in parallel using single-end sample barcoding, then pooled and co-amplified after Illumina adapter ligation.

Overall study outcomes, separate from this receptor: Patients showed significantly higher frequencies than controls for five TRBV segments, among them TRBV5-6, TRBV5-1 and TRBV20-1. The multiple sclerosis patient group was slightly younger than the control group. Compared with controls, multiple sclerosis patients had significantly lower normalized Chao1 diversity, a finding suggesting substantial peripheral T-cell clonal expansion. Direct clustering with F measure showed strong co-clustering of samples prepared in the same batch, prompting a batch-effect correction.

V lost 7 bases and J lost 7 bases; the stretch between them is 17 bases long. The CDR3, cysteine through phenylalanine, is 14 amino acids long. Only CDR3 DNA is held: 42 bases, read in frame from base 1. The germline V gene encodes CDR1 MNHEY and CDR2 SVGEGT. To demonstrate the VDJtools post-analysis software, the study profiled TCR beta repertoires from the peripheral blood of about 13 young patients with multiple sclerosis. The multiple sclerosis patients were children and adolescents ranging in age from roughly 6 to 16 years. Worth noting for this clonotype: This clone's antigen is unknown. No per-base quality is available; no much larger clone lies one base away.

Libraries came from PCR. For sequencing, an Illumina HiSeq 2500 was employed. To reduce PCR and sequencing biases, unique molecular identifiers were built into the TCR beta cDNA libraries. Roughly 500,000 cDNA molecules were obtained for every 1 to 10 million input T cells, so each molecule roughly corresponded to one T cell. The patient libraries were prepared and sequenced using the same protocol as the earlier healthy control dataset. Within a given batch, samples were prepared together, multiplexed and sequenced on the same HiSeq lane. Per the source publication's procedure: Raw barcoded reads were processed with MIGEC, and single-read molecular identifier groups were discarded before consensus assembly and CDR3 extraction. VDJtools was used for post-analysis of the clonotype tables, with diversity normalized by down-sampling every dataset to the smallest sample size. In repertoire overlap clustering, CDR3 amino acid sequences, but not nucleotide sequences, were matched to correct batch-related cross-sample contamination. Using fastp at Q25 and MiXCR, TCRdb reprocessed the public reads and kept productive beta chains. Each CDR3 protein appears once, grouped with its most common genes and DNA. The authors' filters were not applied to this entry. In this sample the table shows about 820,000 distinct CDR3 sequences, approximately 50% of which occur a single time. Roughly 4.4% of the sample lies in the top ten.

This receptor was obtained from a girl aged 5 to 17 with multiple sclerosis. The sequencing input was blood. This receptor chain uses TRBV6-2 or TRBV6-3 and TRBJ1-5, and possibly TRBD1, on 5 matching bases. The encoded CDR3 is CASTGGFSRQPQHF. The DNA is TGTGCCAGCACCGGGGGGTTCTCTCGACAGCCCCAGCATTTT.